The rows below give T cell receptor beta chains drawn from one sample of a study of T cells in Graves' hyperthyroidism and ophthalmopathy. TCRdb re-called the multiplex PCR reads through MiXCR, storing one row per CDR3 protein. The data show about 700,000 distinct CDR3 sequences, less than 15% seen once. The sample consisted of blood. These receptors were collected from a woman between 18 and 29 years old with Graves' hyperthyroidism. The CDR3 runs from the conserved cysteine through the conserved F or W. D genes are given only for firm matches.

>TRBD1|TRBJ2-1|TRBV6-1
CASTDWGTGGIGANEQFF
>TRBD1|TRBJ1-2|TRBV5-1
CASSLGDRGRLYGYTF
>TRBD1|TRBJ2-7|TRBV28
CASRMTGGANHEQYF
>.|TRBJ1-1|TRBV20-1
CSARDERGTEAFF
>.|TRBJ1-1|TRBV25-1
CASSATGGSSEAFF
>.|TRBJ2-1|TRBV2
CASSERRRIFF
>TRBD1|TRBJ1-2|TRBV28
CASSSPGQGVGTNYGYTF
>.|TRBJ2-7|TRBV7-2
CARSLGAYEQYF
>.|TRBJ2-7|TRBV30
CAWSVQEGAGYEQYF
>TRBD1|TRBJ2-1|TRBV2
CASSGDRGYNEQFF
>TRBD2|TRBJ2-7|TRBV4-2
CASSQRPGRDDEQYF
>.|TRBJ2-6|TRBV6-1
CAGGLASGANVLTF
>TRBD1|TRBJ1-2|TRBV20-1
CSARAGQDYGYTF
>.|TRBJ2-5|TRBV2
CASSGAGGGPLRAQYF
>TRBD2|TRBJ2-3|TRBV5-7
CASSLAASGSGTDTQYF
>.|TRBJ2-2|TRBV19
CASSIDRGVTGELFF
>TRBD2|TRBJ2-7|TRBV20-1
CRGVLAGGSHEQYF
>.|TRBJ1-1|TRBV7-3
CASRGDQGTEAFF
>.|TRBJ1-3|TRBV5-6
CASSTPRVGNTIYF
>.|TRBJ2-3|TRBV7-3
CASSLEPTRGADTQYF
>.|TRBJ2-7|TRBV6-1
CASSSDRPNWVQYF
>TRBD1|TRBJ1-6|TRBV6-1
CASSSWGTGLSFSPLHF
>TRBD1|TRBJ2-1|TRBV3-1
CASSRDRNYNEQFF
>.|TRBJ1-2|TRBV4-1
CASSQEGTEALGIYGYTF
>.|TRBJ2-7|TRBV29-1
CSVGGGTPREQYF
>.|TRBJ2-1|TRBV19
CASSIGNGEQFF
>.|TRBJ1-2|TRBV13
CASSLRGRYNYGYTF
>.|TRBJ2-1|TRBV4-1
CASSQAQPSYNEQFF
>.|TRBJ1-2|TRBV12-3/TRBV12-4
CASSPPRGSYGYTF
>TRBD2|TRBJ2-5|TRBV29-1
CSAAATGREYF
>.|TRBJ1-2|TRBV15
CATSRERGVNYGYTF
>.|TRBJ2-3|TRBV30
CAWSVIAWGTDTQYF
>.|TRBJ1-5|TRBV4-3
CASSQDFYSNQPQHF
>TRBD2|TRBJ2-1|TRBV6-5
CASSYSGVSYNEQFF
>.|TRBJ2-1|TRBV19
CASRWGYEQFF
>TRBD1|TRBJ2-2|TRBV6-5
CASSSDRGRTGELFF
>.|TRBJ2-6|TRBV30
CAWSVQPNVLTF